What follows are 24 T cell receptor beta chains derived from one specimen sequenced in a study of blood T cell repertoires in COVID-19. Clones were sequenced by immunoSEQ multiplex PCR, and TCRdb holds only the in-frame ones, with some missing. The table lists over 50,000 clones, approximately 84% of them singletons, with just under 15% in the top ten. Source material: peripheral blood. All receptors derive from a human donor with active or convalescent COVID-19. The donor label of this sample is uncertain.

The J gene is TRBJ2-5, the V gene TRBV10-3, with D tentatively TRBD2 (6 bases). Between the trimmed V and J ends, which lost 3 bases and 5 bases, there was a span of 13 bases. CDR1 is ENHRY, CDR2 SYGVKD, per germline. The CDR3 length is 14 residues. The CDR3 reads CAISDGLAGETQYF. The CDR3, as DNA: TGTGCCATCAGTGACGGTTTGGCGGGGGAGACCCAGTACTTC.

The V call is TRBV5-4, the J call TRBJ2-7, with TRBD2 matching over 12 bases. Trimming removed 0 bases from V and 4 bases from J; junction bases left unmatched: 2. The CDR3 length is 15 residues. Germline V gene data show CDR1 as SGHNT and CDR2 as YYREEE (reference sequence). CDR3 sequence reads: CASSLGTSGMYEQYF. The CDR3 nucleotides are TGTGCCAGCAGCTTGGGGACTAGCGGGATGTACGAGCAGTACTTC.

This clone was observed a handful of times. This rearrangement joins TRBV2 to TRBJ1-5, with D tentatively TRBD1 (5 bases). This CDR3 is 13 amino acids long. Germline V gene lookup returns CDR1 SNHLY and CDR2 FYNNEI. With 5 bases removed from V and 8 bases from J, the gap between germline ends came to 13 bases. CDR3 in DNA: TGTGCCAGCAGTACTGGGGGGAGGGAGCCCCAGCATTTT. This gives the protein CASSTGGREPQHF.

In its sample, this clone was seen a few times. The chain combines TRBV4-2 with TRBJ2-3; 13 bases fit TRBD2. Per germline, CDR1 LGHNA and CDR2 YNFKEQ. V lost 4 bases and J lost 7; bases outside the gene matches: 5. The CDR3 consists of 15 residues. The CDR3 DNA reads TGTGCCAGCAGCCGTGGGACTAGCGGGATTAATACGCAGTATTTT. Translating it yields CASSRGTSGINTQYF.

The rearrangement links TRBV9 to TRBJ2-7; TRBD2 is a possible D gene (5 bases). V lost 1 base and J 6 bases, leaving 14 bases between the germline ends. From germline, CDR1 is SGDLS and CDR2 YYNGEE. The CDR3 is 14 amino acids. This chain's CDR3 is CASSVLPGLSEQYF. The CDR3 coding sequence is TGTGCCAGCAGCGTACTACCGGGGTTGTCCGAGCAGTACTTC.

The chain links TRBV10-1 to TRBJ2-3, with 8 bases lining up with TRBD2. CDR1 and CDR2 (germline): WNHNN, SYGVQD (reference sequence). This CDR3 is built from 14 residues. The junction had 6 bases not matched to a gene; V was cut back by 9 bases and J by 1 base. Here the CDR3 DNA reads TGCGCCAGTGGGACTAGTCAGGGCACAGATACGCAGTATTTT. It translates to CASGTSQGTDTQYF.

V is TRBV18 and J is TRBJ1-1, with 12 bases matching TRBD1. Germline V gives CDR1 KGHSH, CDR2 LQKENI. The CDR3 sequence is 16 residues long. Losses at the gene ends were 4 bases for V and 6 bases for J; bases not matched to a gene: 9. The CDR3 DNA reads as TGTGCCAGCTCACTCCGGGACAGGGGGCGAGTAGCTGAAGCTTTCTTT. It translates to CASSLRDRGRVAEAFF.

The V call is TRBV19, the J call TRBJ2-7; TRBD2 aligns across 12 bases. Germline V CDR1 and CDR2: LNHDA, SQIVND (reference sequence). The CDR3 extends over 16 amino acids. Trimming cost V 5 bases and J 1 base; bases outside gene matches: 6. Here the CDR3 DNA reads TGTGCCAGTAGTCCACTGACTAGCGGGGGTTCCTACGAGCAGTACTTC. Amino acids: CASSPLTSGGSYEQYF.

The rearrangement uses TRBV7-3 and TRBJ2-2; 7 bases align to TRBD2. Per germline, CDR1 SGHTA and CDR2 FQGTGA. The length of the CDR3 is 15 residues. The junction had 5 bases not matched to a gene; V was cut back by 1 base and J by 6 bases. CDR3 bases: TGTGCCAGCAGCTTAAGCGGGACTATAGCCGGGGAGCTGTTTTTT. It yields the protein CASSLSGTIAGELFF.

The V call is TRBV27, the J call TRBJ2-3; 8 bases map to TRBD2. The CDR3 contains 13 residues. The V gene's germline CDR1 is MNHEY and CDR2 SMNVEV (reference sequence). The V and J ends lost 8 bases and 1 base, in that order; junction bases with no gene match: 2. The chain's CDR3 is CASVLAGTDTQYF. The CDR3 nucleotides are TGTGCCAGCGTACTAGCGGGCACAGATACGCAGTATTTT.

This clone has more than one count but fewer than ten. The chain links TRBV4-1 to TRBJ2-7; TRBD2 agrees at 8 bases. Trimming at V came to 1 base and at J to 7 bases, leaving 6 bases not matched to a gene. This CDR3 spans 14 amino acids. The germline gives CDR1 MGHRA, CDR2 YSYEKL. This CDR3 reads CASSQGSGGREQYF. The CDR3, as DNA: TGCGCCAGCAGCCAAGGATCTGGCGGGAGGGAGCAGTACTTC.

The J gene is TRBJ2-1, the V gene TRBV28; the match to TRBD2 covers 13 bases. The ends lost 4 bases at V and 6 bases at J; junction bases unmatched: 6. Germline values: CDR1 MDHEN, CDR2 SYDVKM. The CDR3 contains 16 residues. The CDR3, as DNA: TGTGCCAGCAGTTGGGACGGACTAGCGGGAGTCAATGAGCAGTTCTTC. As protein: CASSWDGLAGVNEQFF. Full variable domain (remainder filled in from reference TRBV28 and TRBJ2-1): DVKVTQSSRYLVKRTGEKVFLECVQDMDHENMFWYRQDPGLGLRLIYFSYDVKMKEKGDIPEGYSVSREKKERFSLILESASTNQTSMYLCASSWDGLAGVNEQFFGPGTRLTVL.

This sequence joins TRBV24-1 and TRBJ2-1; TRBD2 agrees at 10 bases. The CDR3 consists of 18 residues. Losses at the gene ends were 3 bases for V and 9 bases for J; bases not matched to a gene: 16. Germline V gene sequence: CDR1 KGHDR, CDR2 SFDVKD. The CDR3 DNA reads as TGTGCCACCAGTGATCCCAAGCTCAGCTCTAGCGGGAGTCGTGAGCAGTTCTTC. Its translation: CATSDPKLSSSGSREQFF.

CDR3 sequence (DNA): TGTGCCAGCACTTTACAAGGGACAGGGGGCCAAGAGACCCAGTACTTC. Amino acids: CASTLQGTGGQETQYF. The chain links TRBV2 to TRBJ2-5, with TRBD1 matching over 11 bases. Germline V gives CDR1 SNHLY, CDR2 FYNNEI. Trimming cost V 7 bases and J 1 base; bases outside gene matches: 8. The length of the CDR3 is 16 residues.

The chain employs TRBV24-1 and TRBJ2-5, with TRBD1 as a possible D gene (6 bases). The CDR3 totals 15 residues. Germline CDR1 KGHDR, CDR2 SFDVKD. V lost 3 bases and J 7 bases, leaving 17 bases between the germline ends. CDR3 region: CATSDLQGNGGTQYF. The CDR3 coding sequence is TGTGCCACCAGTGATCTACAGGGAAATGGAGGGACCCAGTACTTC.

The chain couples TRBV9 to TRBJ2-2; D ambiguous. Germline V gene lookup returns CDR1 SGDLS and CDR2 YYNGEE. This CDR3 comprises 14 residues. Trimming shortened V by 0 bases and J by 4 bases, and 7 bases separated the two germline ends. The CDR3 spells CASSVALSTGELFF. The CDR3 coding sequence is TGTGCCAGCAGCGTAGCTCTCAGCACCGGGGAGCTGTTTTTT.

J is TRBJ2-7 and V is TRBV7-3, with D uncertain. The CDR3 sequence is 15 residues long. The germline V and J ends were trimmed by 1 base and 1 base, with 11 bases remaining between them. Germline-derived CDR1 and CDR2 are SGHTA and FQGTGA. CDR3 sequence reads: CASSLNGGGSYEQYF. The DNA for the CDR3 is TGTGCCAGCAGCTTAAATGGTGGCGGTTCCTACGAGCAGTACTTC.

This chain uses TRBV28 with TRBJ2-1; D not certain. The CDR3 extends over 14 amino acids. The V end lost 8 bases, the J end lost 12 bases, and 23 bases lay between the germline ends. The germline V gene encodes CDR1 MDHEN and CDR2 SYDVKM. The CDR3 bases are TGTGCCAGCGAGAGGCGGCCCTCATGGCAAGGGCAGTTCTTC. It codes for CASERRPSWQGQFF.

This sequence joins TRBV6-2 or TRBV6-3 and TRBJ2-7; 13 bases are shared with TRBD2. The V gene's germline CDR1 is MNHEY and CDR2 SVGEGT. The CDR3 runs to 16 residues. With V trimmed by 5 bases and J by 6 bases, 10 bases remained unmatched. CDR3 in amino acids: CASSQITSGRAAEQYF. As DNA, the CDR3 is TGTGCCAGCAGTCAAATTACTAGCGGGAGGGCCGCCGAGCAGTACTTC.

By sample fraction, this clone is medium-sized. The genes are TRBV4-1 and TRBJ1-1, with D perhaps matching TRBD1 (6 bases). The CDR3 consists of 16 residues. V gave up 0 bases and J gave up 0 bases, with 11 bases separating them. The V gene's germline CDR1 is MGHRA and CDR2 YSYEKL. CDR3 in amino acids: CASSQDGGGLNTEAFF. For the CDR3, the DNA is TGCGCCAGCAGCCAAGATGGGGGCGGCTTGAACACTGAAGCTTTCTTT.

CDR3 sequence (DNA): TGTGCCAGCAGCTTCGCTCGCGGAGCCACCTCCGAGCAGTACTTC. This encodes CASSFARGATSEQYF. This rearrangement joins TRBV7-2 to TRBJ2-7; D unclear. Germline CDR1 SGHTA, CDR2 FQGNSA. CDR3 length: 15 amino acids. Trimming left V 3 bases short and J 6 bases short, with 18 bases between.

The chain recombines TRBV28 with TRBJ2-4, with TRBD1 identical over 7 bases. Germline V CDR1 and CDR2: MDHEN, SYDVKM. The CDR3 spans 15 residues. After removal of 5 bases from V and 3 bases from J, the junction contained 7 bases not matched to a gene. The CDR3: CASSPAGTDKNIQYF. The CDR3 DNA sequence: TGTGCCAGCAGTCCCGCCGGGACAGACAAAAACATTCAGTACTTC.

V usage is TRBV19 and J usage is TRBJ2-6, with TRBD1 as a possible D gene (6 bases). Germline V CDR1 and CDR2: LNHDA, SQIVND (reference sequence). The CDR3 is 16 amino acids. V was cut by 5 bases and J by 0 bases, with 11 bases left in between. CDR3 nucleotide sequence: TGTGCCAGTAGTGCAGGGGTTCCCTCTGGGGCCAACGTCCTGACTTTC. Protein product: CASSAGVPSGANVLTF. Full variable domain (rest looked up from reference TRBV19 and TRBJ2-6): DGGITQSPKYLFRKEGQNVTLSCEQNLNHDAMYWYRQDPGQGLRLIYYSQIVNDFQKGDIAEGYSVSREKKESFPLTVTSAQKNPTAFYLCASSAGVPSGANVLTFGAGSRLTVL.

The chain links TRBV11-2 to TRBJ1-3; D unresolved. CDR1 is SGHAT and CDR2 is FQNNGV in the germline V gene. The CDR3 consists of 13 residues. The V gene lost 1 base and the J gene lost 8 bases, with 9 bases spanning the gap. CDR3 in DNA: TGTGCCAGCAGCTTAGGGGAGGCCGACACCATATATTTT. Its translation: CASSLGEADTIYF.